Listed below are T cell receptor beta chains from one sample, sequenced in a study of technical replicates of blood from a few donors. Sequencing was performed with immunoSEQ multiplex PCR; in TCRdb, only in-frame clones are kept and a portion is missing. The table records some 13,000 clones, more than 75% of them present only once. The specimen was PBMCs. These TCRs come from a human donor in good health. Both conserved end residues are trimmed from each CDR3. A row's size may be missing; if present it is once, few, many or a size class.

clone_size j_call v_call cdr3_length cdr3_aa
NA TRBJ2-1 TRBV18 11 ASSPLALNEQF
NA TRBJ1-1 TRBV6-5 12 ASSWGRMNTEAF
NA NA TRBV27 12 ASSSREHSYEQY
NA TRBJ2-5 TRBV27 11 ASRGGSSPAQY
NA TRBJ2-2 TRBV6-5 13 ASSYGVGVSGELF
NA TRBJ1-2 TRBV6-1 13 ASSTGQGGFYGYT
NA TRBJ2-5 TRBV5-1 12 ASSPSTGRETQY
few TRBJ1-5 TRBV19 13 ASSFAIQINQPQH
NA TRBJ1-1 TRBV19 13 ASSLGGGPGTEAF
NA TRBJ1-2 TRBV19 13 ASSLHRVGNYGYT
NA TRBJ2-3 TRBV6-4 14 ASIGRGVMNTDTQY
NA TRBJ2-3 TRBV27 18 ASSFEAFGGPLFSTDTQY
once TRBJ2-5 TRBV6-1 13 ASSEGTAPQETQY
NA TRBJ2-1 TRBV6-1 13 ASSEYGGSSREQF
few TRBJ2-1 TRBV7-8 11 ASLLFAYNEQF
NA TRBJ2-2 TRBV28 14 ASSSPGLAVVRELF
NA TRBJ2-5 TRBV29-1 13 SAAGASGRRETQY
once TRBJ1-1 TRBV6-1 13 ASRLTGGANTEAF
NA TRBJ2-7 TRBV30 13 AWSTSGRSSYEQY
NA TRBJ2-3 TRBV11-2 16 ASSLDPGTSGVTDTQY
NA TRBJ2-1 TRBV4-1 17 ASSQDRSSGRALYNEQF
NA TRBJ2-1 TRBV7-2 14 ASSSSTGSSYNEQF
NA TRBJ2-7 TRBV2 11 ASSPQGTYEQY
few TRBJ1-1 TRBV5-6 12 ASSYGGGNTEAF
NA TRBJ2-1 TRBV6-1 15 ASSALEGGGSYNEQF
few TRBJ2-7 TRBV28 10 ASGTSGREQY
NA TRBJ1-1 TRBV7-9 11 ASSIQGNTEAF
once TRBJ2-3 TRBV5-1 14 ASSLGASGSVDTQY
NA TRBJ2-3 TRBV6-1 13 ASSIDTSSTDTQY
NA TRBJ1-1 TRBV10-3 11 ATSDRLNTEAF
NA TRBJ2-3 TRBV10-1 15 ASSDSGTGIRTDTQY